One TCR beta chain is described in this entry. In its sample, this clonotype was seen a few times. What antigen it recognizes has not been identified. No base quality information exists; no much larger clone differs at one position. V is pruned by 4 bases and J by 4 bases, leaving 5 bases of the junction without a gene match. CDR1 and CDR2, looked up from the germline V gene, are SGHTA and FQGNSA. From its cysteine to its phenylalanine, the CDR3 spans 15 amino acids. Just CDR3 DNA is preserved here, 45 bases in frame from base 1. Libraries came from RACE. Data came from a NextSeq 500. During library preparation, unique molecular identifiers were attached to individual cDNA molecules so that TCRs could be counted quantitatively and reproducibly. From each blood RNA sample, both TCR alpha and TCR beta chains were sequenced. The source study handled its data this way. The median number of TCRs per sample was 95,638, ranging from 23,224 to 690,600. V, J and CDR3 annotation of the TCR reads was performed with the Decombinator software suite. For the PS versus PT1 abundance plots, all samples were subsampled to the same number of TCRs (28,000). TCRs were defined as expanded if absent before sensitization and observed at least eight times at the 2-week time point. The raw public reads went through TCRdb reprocessing: fastp at Q25, MiXCR clone calling, in-frame beta chains kept. One record per CDR3 amino acid sequence lists the most common genes and DNA. The V and J calls reflect TCRdb's pipeline rather than the authors' work. In this sample the table shows about 140,000 distinct CDR3 sequences, about 10% of which occur a single time. Of the sample, around 1.4% falls within the top ten clones.

What this sample's time point label stands for: patch test 2, 6 weeks after DPC sensitization. In the paper's terms, the treatment or condition label means: therapeutic diphenylcyclopropenone sensitization with weekly scalp DPC. Blood at each patch-test visit was drawn before the patch test was applied. Patients were considered eligible if aged 18 to 70, diagnosed with alopecia and deemed suitable for DPC therapy, and patients were excluded if pregnant. Unfractionated whole blood was collected in Tempus Blood RNA tubes, and total RNA was extracted from that blood. The sample originates from a study of human T cells and chemical hapten exposure (dated by TCRdb to about 2021). Regarding the research as a whole: For sensitization, 2% DPC in acetone was applied to a 2 cm by 2 cm area of upper inner arm skin. Patient blood was sampled pre-sensitization (week 0) and at 2, 6 and about 24 weeks after DPC sensitization. The study tracked peripheral blood TCR repertoire changes in vivo during primary and secondary sensitization to the hapten diphenylcyclopropenone (DPC) in alopecia patients. The libraries were sequenced as a pool, and the TCR yield per sample differed mostly because of small variations in library volumes within the pool. Patch testing was done on the upper back using Finn chambers containing 0.01% DPC, and results were scored after 6 days according to International Contact Dermatitis Research Group standards. Patients additionally received weekly therapeutic DPC doses to the scalp throughout the roughly 25-week study period. The mostly female patient cohort included alopecia areata with under or over 50% scalp involvement, alopecia totalis and alopecia universalis. Nearly 30 alopecia patients provided blood for TCR sequencing at one to four time points (pre-sensitization, 2, 6 and 24 weeks). What the research found in general, with its limitations: Repeated subsampling changed both the strength of the expansion versus patch-test correlation and the threshold at which that correlation became significant. Because all patients had alopecia, a presumed autoimmune disease, the immune response of the patients might differ from that of healthy individuals. DPC sensitization did not change how many TCRs were above 1 in 1000 frequency, and no evidence was found of alterations in global repertoire structure. Patch test score was positively correlated with the number of PT1 expanded TCRs, with significance at thresholds 8, 16 and 32 but not at 4. Expanded TCRs formed significantly more large CDR3 similarity clusters than pre-sensitization or healthy control sets, consistent with antigen-driven responses.

Recombination connected TRBV7-2 to TRBJ2-3, and TRBD1 matches 10 of the central bases. The sequencing used whole blood, collected in connection with sensitization to the hapten diphenylcyclopropenone (DPC). The receptor comes from a woman between 50 and 59 years old with alopecia areata. Some clones in this sample may be carry-over from other donors' samples. The CDR3 has the sequence CASSSVGQGADTQYF. The nucleotide sequence reads as follows: TGTGCCAGCAGCTCGGTCGGACAGGGGGCAGATACGCAGTATTTT.